This TCR beta chain is from a study of blood T cell repertoires in COVID-19. Overall study: The United States, Italy and Spain provided the acute and convalescent COVID-19 samples. T cells, B-cell-depleted T cells, or PBMCs provided the cDNA or gDNA that served as material.

CDR1 is MNHNS, CDR2 SASEGT, per germline. The CDR3 contains 14 residues. The V segment lost 3 bases and the J segment 7 bases; nucleotides outside the gene matches: 0. Original analysis: For nucleated cells, counts were estimated from reference gene primer amplification. The repertoire was sequenced with immunoSEQ multiplex PCR; TCRdb's copy has only in-frame clones and lacks some. Clone size and V and J calls were adopted from that table, with D and trimming inferred from the DNA. The sample holds roughly 76,000 clones, roughly 89% seen once. This receptor was obtained from a man between 65 and 79 years old with active or convalescent COVID-19. This chain links TRBV6-1 with TRBJ1-6, with TRBD1 matching 10 bases. The sample was peripheral blood. CDR3 nucleotide sequence: TGTGCCAGCAGTGAGGACAGGGGGAATTCACCCCTCCACTTT. Its protein is CASSEDRGNSPLHF.